This T cell receptor beta chain was profiled in a study of blood T cell repertoires in COVID-19. V was shortened by 6 bases and J by 8 bases, with 8 bases between the two germline ends. The CDR3 is 11 amino acids. Germline assignment: CDR1 KGHDR and CDR2 SFDVKD. The table came from immunoSEQ multiplex PCR; TCRdb's copy has only in-frame clones and leaves some out. The sample lists under 150,000 clones, approximately 83% occurring once. The clonotype comes from a man aged 35-49 years with active or convalescent COVID-19. Sequencing was carried out using peripheral blood. The chain has TRBV24-1 and TRBJ2-3; D gene ambiguous. The CDR3 protein is CATSRSPTQYF. Here the CDR3 DNA reads TGTGCCACCAGTCGGTCCCCTACGCAGTATTTT.